This TCR beta chain was retrieved from a study of Graves' ophthalmopathy and Graves' hyperthyroidism. Looking at the study overall: Peripheral blood was obtained at first diagnosis, ahead of any treatment. Findings and limits, study-wide: Blood shared most expanded thyroid clonotypes above 0.001 frequency.

Ophthalmopathic donors had moderate-to-severe activity, CAS ≥3 and NOSPECS ≥4, with disease that had lasted under 3 months. Germline V gene sequence: CDR1 SNHLY, CDR2 FYNNEI. The CDR3 runs to 16 residues. Researchers took RNA transcripts and amplified TCR beta CDR3 regions from them. Second-round multiplex PCR came after a first-round RT-PCR that employed HTBI primers. MiXCR, run by TCRdb on the multiplex PCR reads, gives a single entry per CDR3 protein. The sample yields about 660,000 distinct CDR3 sequences, about two fifths seen once. Comment on this clonotype: Its specificity is not known. Relative to the germline gene, one junction end is altered; a read error may explain this.

This sequence was found in an adult man with Graves' ophthalmopathy. The source material was peripheral blood. The chain joins TRBV2 to TRBJ2-7; TRBD2 aligns across 12 bases. This CDR3 reads CASSQGPGLAGLQQYF. The CDR3 DNA reads TGCGCCAGCAGCCAAGGACCCGGACTAGCGGGGCTTCAGCAGTACTTC.